Given below is one T cell receptor (beta chain) in context. The sample originates from a study of blood T cell repertoires in COVID-19. As for the study in general: Specimens from acute and convalescent COVID-19 originated in the United States, Italy and Spain. The analysed material was cDNA or gDNA that came from T cells, B-cell-depleted T cells, or PBMCs.

Recruited during active infection, patients (from Seattle) were subsequently followed longitudinally. Germline lookup yields CDR1 SGHDT and CDR2 YYEEEE. V gave up 2 bases and J gave up 4 bases; unmatched junction bases: 8. This CDR3 spans 16 amino acids. Assay used: immunoSEQ multiplex PCR; TCRdb lists only in-frame clones, some missing. The sample lists 300,000 or so clones, roughly 92% seen once, with around 2.2% in the top ten. The sample consisted of peripheral blood. The TCR was taken from a woman aged 25 to 39 with COVID-19, enrolled during active disease. The V call is TRBV5-6, the J call TRBJ1-2; 10 nucleotides match TRBD1. DNA of the CDR3: TGTGCCAGCAGCTTCACCGGGACAGGGGATACCTATGGCTACACCTTC. It specifies CASSFTGTGDTYGYTF.